The 23 T cell receptor beta chains below come from one sample, sequenced in a study of regulatory T cells in long-lasting Graves disease. Construction of TCR beta libraries relied on iRepertoire HTBI primers and on Arm-PCR targeting CDR3 regions. TCRdb recomputed calls from the multiplex PCR reads with MiXCR, one row per CDR3 protein. Of roughly 450,000 distinct CDR3 sequences in the sample, 20% to 30% were seen once. Noted time point: persistent/refractory GD, antithyroid drugs over 5 years with positive TRAb. RNA isolated from PBMCs was used to make the TCR library. Sequencing used peripheral blood mononuclear cells (PBMCs), obtained when the disease was refractory, from a patient treated with antithyroid drugs. The receptors here all came from a female donor with Graves disease.

This clonotype was observed at least ten times. This chain connects TRBV15 to TRBJ1-4, with D possibly being TRBD1 (6 bases). The CDR3 covers 15 residues. Trimming cost V 2 bases and J 7 bases, with 14 bases left between them. Looked up from germline, CDR1 is LNHNV and CDR2 is YYDKDF (reference sequence). CDR3 loop: CATSRRQDGTEKLFF. In DNA form, the CDR3 reads TGTGCCACCAGCAGAAGACAGGATGGTACTGAAAAACTGTTTTTT.

Turning to this clonotype: The junction differs from germline at one of its ends, possibly a read error. The chain is built from TRBV27 and TRBJ2-7, with 9 bases identical to TRBD1. The CDR3 sequence is 14 residues long. The germline V gene has CDR1 MNHEY and CDR2 SMNVEV (reference sequence). CDR3 protein: CASRPGQGFYEQHF. The CDR3 DNA reads as TGTGCCAGCAGGCCGGGACAGGGTTTCTACGAGCAGCACTTC.

In its sample, this clonotype was seen a few times. V is TRBV5-1 and J is TRBJ2-3, with 10 bases lining up with TRBD2. V trimming: 4 bases; J trimming: 3 bases; junction bases outside the gene matches: 8. The V gene's germline CDR1 is SGHRS and CDR2 YFSETQ. The CDR3 loop spans 16 amino acids. CDR3 DNA: TGCGCCAGCAGCCCACCCGGGACTAGCGTAACAGATACGCAGTATTTT. This codes for CASSPPGTSVTDTQYF.

J is TRBJ1-4 and V is TRBV7-9; D unresolved. Germline CDR1 is SEHNR and CDR2 is FQNEAQ (reference sequence). The V end lost 4 bases, the J end lost 4 bases, and 13 bases lay between the germline ends. CDR3 length: 15 amino acids. CDR3: CASSSGLVNNEKLFF. DNA of the CDR3: TGTGCCAGCAGCTCAGGACTGGTCAATAATGAAAAACTGTTTTTT.

The chain combines TRBV20-1 with TRBJ1-4; the D gene is possibly TRBD1 (6 bases). The CDR3 has 15 amino acids. Deletions cut 3 bases from V and 0 bases from J, with 11 bases between. Germline CDR1 and CDR2: DFQATT and SNEGSKA (reference sequence). DNA of the CDR3: TGCAGTGCTAGTCAGGGGTTTACAACTAATGAAAAACTGTTTTTT. It translates to CSASQGFTTNEKLFF.

V and J are TRBV3-1 and TRBJ2-3; 8 bases line up with TRBD2. The junction had 8 bases not matched to a gene; V was cut back by 2 bases and J by 7 bases. The germline V gene encodes CDR1 LGHDT and CDR2 YNNKEL (reference sequence). The CDR3 runs to 15 residues. As DNA, the CDR3 is TGTGCCAGCAGCCAAATAAGCGGGAGTGGGTATACGCAGTATTTT. Translated, it gives CASSQISGSGYTQYF.

Of note for this clonotype: The junction shows a germline mismatch at one end, possibly a read error. V usage is TRBV19 and J usage is TRBJ2-5; D is uncertain. CDR1 and CDR2 (germline): LNHDA, SQIVND (reference sequence). The CDR3 runs 13 residues. The CDR3 DNA sequence: TGTGTCAGTAAGAATGATGCGCAAGAGACCCAGTACTTC. Translating gives CVSKNDAQETQYF.

The chain has TRBV12-3 or TRBV12-4 and TRBJ2-2; 12 bases match TRBD1. V lost 7 bases to trimming and J lost 6 bases; unmatched junction nucleotides: 6. There are 15 residues in the CDR3. The CDR3 DNA follows: TGTGCCAGCAATTCCCGGGACAGGGGGCCCGGGGAGCTGTTTTTT. Translating it yields CASNSRDRGPGELFF.

This rearrangement joins TRBV20-1 to TRBJ1-4; D gene uncertain. CDR1 DFQATT and CDR2 SNEGSKA come from the germline V gene (reference sequence). The V gene lost 0 bases and the J gene lost 3 bases, with 17 bases spanning the gap. This CDR3 spans 17 amino acids. CDR3 loop: CSARDPRAAAANEKLFF. The CDR3 region has the DNA TGCAGTGCTAGAGATCCGCGGGCCGCCGCCGCTAATGAAAAACTGTTTTTT.

This clonotype was seen many times. The chain joins TRBV6-1 to TRBJ2-7; tentative D call: TRBD2 (6 bases). Deletions cut 6 bases from V and 2 bases from J, with 26 bases between. Germline V CDR1 and CDR2: MNHNS, SASEGT. The CDR3 runs to 18 residues. CDR3 in DNA: TGTGCCAGCAGACCCCGAGCCCCTGATGGACTAACTACCTACGAGCAGTACTTC. Residues: CASRPRAPDGLTTYEQYF.

The chain carries TRBV6-1 and TRBJ2-5; possibly TRBD2 for D (7 bases). Trimming removed 3 bases at V and 4 bases at J, with 15 bases between. The length of the CDR3 is 15 residues. CDR1 MNHNS and CDR2 SASEGT come from the germline V gene. The CDR3 sequence: CASSDGGARTETQYF. CDR3 DNA sequence: TGTGCCAGCAGTGATGGGGGGGCCAGGACAGAGACCCAGTACTTC.

This clonotype was found a few times. The chain employs TRBV9 and TRBJ2-2, with 10 bases aligning to TRBD2. The CDR3 has 15 residues. Per the germline V gene, CDR1 is SGDLS and CDR2 is YYNGEE. V shed 0 bases, J shed 7 bases, and the junction held 3 bases outside the gene matches. The CDR3 DNA follows: TGTGCCAGCAGCGTAGGGGGACTAGCGTACGGGGAGCTGTTTTTT. Amino acid sequence: CASSVGGLAYGELFF.

In this sample, this clonotype turned up once. This may be a read error, as it is one base from a much larger clone. This chain joins TRBV6-1 and TRBJ2-7, with 9 bases matching TRBD2. The CDR3 sequence is 17 residues long. Per germline, CDR1 MNHNS and CDR2 SASEGT. V trimming: 7 bases; J trimming: 3 bases; junction bases outside the gene matches: 16. CDR3 amino acids: CASTAEAGTSRIYEQYF. DNA for the CDR3: TGTGCCAGCACCGCTGAGGCCGGGACTAGCCGGATCTACGAGCAGTACTTC.

There are many counts of this clonotype. The V call is TRBV2, the J call TRBJ2-1; no clear D. The V end lost 11 bases, the J end lost 4 bases, and 15 bases lay between the germline ends. The CDR3 loop spans 13 amino acids. Per germline, CDR1 SNHLY and CDR2 FYNNEI. The CDR3: CAGRFDWYNEQFF. The CDR3 DNA reads as TGTGCCGGAAGGTTCGACTGGTACAATGAGCAGTTCTTC.

This rearrangement joins TRBV6-1 to TRBJ2-3; D is ambiguous. Germline loops: CDR1 MNHNS, CDR2 SASEGT. V lost 0 bases and J lost 7, with 11 bases in between. The CDR3 is made up of 14 amino acids. The CDR3, as DNA: TGTGCCAGCAGTGAAGCGGGAACGGCGTATACGCAGTATTTT. This translates into CASSEAGTAYTQYF.

This clonotype was seen a handful of times. This chain uses TRBV27 with TRBJ1-1; D is ambiguous. Trimming left V 11 bases short and J 7 bases short, with 14 bases between. This CDR3 has 11 amino acids. Germline loops: CDR1 MNHEY, CDR2 SMNVEV (reference sequence). CDR3 nucleotides: TGTGCCGTAATAGACCGTTTTGAAGCTTTCTTT. Protein product: CAVIDRFEAFF.

The genes are TRBV11-2 and TRBJ2-3, with D possibly being TRBD2 (5 bases). V was pared by 1 base and J by 5 bases, with 7 bases between. Per the germline V gene, CDR1 is SGHAT and CDR2 is FQNNGV. CDR3 length equals 13 residues. In DNA, the CDR3 is TGTGCCAGCAGCTTAGGCGGGTTAGATACGCAGTATTTT. Its translation is CASSLGGLDTQYF.

This sequence joins TRBV27 and TRBJ2-5; D may be TRBD1 or TRBD2 (5 bases each). CDR1 and CDR2 from the germline V gene are MNHEY and SMNVEV (reference sequence). The CDR3 consists of 14 residues. V was cut by 7 bases and J by 2 bases, with 14 bases left in between. The CDR3 nucleotides read TGTGCCAGCACTACCGGGGCAGGGCAAGAGACCCAGTACTTC. The encoded protein is CASTTGAGQETQYF.

The chain has TRBV18 and TRBJ1-2, with D unresolved. The CDR3 extends over 15 amino acids. The germline V gene has CDR1 KGHSH and CDR2 LQKENI. The V end was cut by 2 bases, the J end by 0 bases, with 10 bases between. CDR3 sequence (DNA): TGTGCCAGCTCACCAACCACGGTAGCTAACTATGGCTACACCTTC. The encoded protein is CASSPTTVANYGYTF.

This clonotype was seen many times. The chain couples TRBV7-3 to TRBJ2-7; 7 nucleotides agree with TRBD1. Unmatched junction bases numbered 4, after V lost 5 bases and J lost 3 bases. CDR1 is SGHTA and CDR2 is FQGTGA in the germline V gene. The CDR3 is 13 residues long. The CDR3 bases are TGTGCCAGCAGCCTGGACAGGTTCTACGAGCAGTACTTC. It translates to CASSLDRFYEQYF. Supplemented by reference TRBV7-3 and TRBJ2-7, the full variable domain reads GAGVSQTPSNKVTEKGKYVELRCDPISGHTALYWYRQSLGQGPEFLIYFQGTGAADDSGLPNDRFFAVRPEGSVSTLKIQRTERGDSAVYLCASSLDRFYEQYFGPGTRLTVT.

In the case of this clonotype: This sequence may be a read error, since a much larger clone differs from it by one base. The rearrangement joins TRBV2 to TRBJ1-4; 8 positions match TRBD1. CDR3 length equals 13 residues. Germline V gene lookup returns CDR1 SNHLY and CDR2 FYNNEI. V lost 6 bases to trimming and J lost 7 bases; unmatched junction nucleotides: 4. The DNA for the CDR3 is TGTGCCAGCAGCTCCGGGACAGGTGAAAAACTGTTTTTT. This translates into CASSSGTGEKLFF.

This chain links TRBV11-2 with TRBJ2-2; perhaps TRBD1 as D (7 bases). The germline CDR1 and CDR2 sequences are SGHAT and FQNNGV. The length of the CDR3 is 19 residues. V was trimmed by 4 bases and J by 0 bases, leaving 21 bases between them. CDR3 in amino acids: CASSSLRTGGGSNTGELFF. The CDR3 DNA sequence: TGTGCCAGCAGCTCATTACGGACAGGAGGAGGGTCGAACACCGGGGAGCTGTTTTTT.

The chain carries TRBV5-1 and TRBJ1-6; D gene uncertain. The CDR3 has 15 residues. Germline V CDR1 and CDR2: SGHRS, YFSETQ. The ends were cut back, 0 bases at V and 7 bases at J, with 11 bases in the middle. CDR3 DNA sequence: TGCGCCAGCAGCTTGGATTCACCCGAGAATTCACCCCTCCACTTT. It codes for CASSLDSPENSPLHF. Variable domain in full (rest from reference TRBV5-1 and TRBJ1-6): KAGVTQTPRYLIKTRGQQVTLSCSPISGHRSVSWYQQTPGQGLQFLFEYFSETQRNKGNFPGRFSGRQFSNSRSEMNVSTLELGDSALYLCASSLDSPENSPLHFGNGTRLTVT.